This entry is about one T cell receptor (beta chain). Its target antigen remains unknown. Base qualities are not at hand, and no much larger clone is one base apart. All of the isolated RNA was reverse transcribed with the High Capacity cDNA Reverse Transcription Kit, so expressed TCRB transcripts were sequenced. Deep immunoSEQ sequencing was applied to naive, central memory and regulatory T cell samples, giving an average of about 3.4 million total reads per sample. Sorted cells were lysed in RLT buffer and RNA was extracted with DNase-treated RNeasy Micro or Mini kits, depending on cell number. Each cell subset was processed separately to prevent cross-contamination, with patient and healthy donor samples processed together. TCRB sequences were amplified from cDNA with the immunoSEQ multiplex PCR, producing 87-bp fragments spanning the CDR3 region. Sequencing of the amplicons was performed on the Illumina HiSeq platform. The original pipeline was this. Synthetic template baselines were used to correct PCR bias computationally, reads within Hamming distance 2 were collapsed together, and singletons that could not be merged were discarded. Reads were aligned against IMGT to assign V, D and J genes, CDR3 length and insertions or deletions at six rearrangement sites. Clonotype counts were normalized to sorted cell number within each subset before computing true diversity and Gini coefficients with the tcR R package. The overlap coefficient, calculated on TCRB nucleotide sequences, was used to measure repertoire sharing. Out-of-frame TCRB sequences from naive cells were analyzed to stand in for the pre-selection repertoire. Imported from immuneACCESS, the table was reduced by TCRdb to in-frame sequences with V and J called. These copies leave out some clones; in studies compared against another copy, an unresolved V gene accounts for under half, and the cause of the remainder is not known. That table gives V, J and clone size, and the DNA gave D and trimming. The sample contains a few hundred thousand clones, roughly 24% of them found a single time. The ten top clones hold around 0.011% of the sample.

This entry belongs to a study of beta chain features in type 1 diabetes (dated by TCRdb to the late 2010s). As for the study more broadly: Mean age, gender distribution, total cell number and subset yield were not different between patients and healthy donors. A total of roughly 98,000,000 sorted cells were examined across all samples, and RNA yield correlated strongly with the number of cells per subset. In the study, TCRB repertoires of sorted circulating CD4+ T cell subsets from recently diagnosed type 1 diabetes patients were compared with those of matched healthy donors. Naive and central memory subsets were obtained from all 30 or so donors, but regulatory and stem cell-like memory subsets were isolated from only 8 patients and 8 healthy donors.

From each donor, a single peripheral blood sample of 100 to 150 mL on average was drawn into heparinised tubes. Using a panel that included CD45RO, CCR7, CD25, CD127, CD95 and CD27, naive, central memory, regulatory and stem cell-like memory CD4+ T cells were sorted on a BD FACSAria II. Every sorted population had a purity above 95%. PBMCs were isolated right away by Lymphoprep density gradient centrifugation and were stained directly, without culture. Samples were stained and sorted in pairs, with one healthy donor and one patient per experiment, so that batch effects were minimized. The junction shows trimming of 7 bases on V and 6 bases on J, plus 19 bases between the germline ends. As encoded in the germline V gene, CDR1 is SGHRS while CDR2 is YFSETQ. Including the terminal cysteine and phenylalanine, the CDR3 comprises 14 residues. The retained sequence is limited to the CDR3, 42 bases, with the frame set at the first base.

Study-level results and caveats: Because cDNA rather than genomic DNA was sequenced, highly expressing activated cells could have been over-represented, although no difference in activation and CD3 levels was found between groups. Fewer insertions and more nucleotide deletions at VDJ recombination sites were observed in patients with type 1 diabetes, implying thymic rearrangement abnormalities. Type 1 diabetes patients showed a moderate but significant shortening of TCRB CDR3 length in all four CD4+ subsets. Shorter templates might have been favored by PCR, but patient and control samples were amplified and corrected together, so both groups would have been affected equally by any skew. Only small numbers of individuals were included in the HLA sub-analyses, which left unresolved whether HLA type had any influence on TCRB rearrangement. Naive, central memory and regulatory TCRB repertoires appeared to be more alike among patients than among healthy donors.

The sequenced material came from naive CD4+ T cells from blood. According to the study, the label for this sample's cell subset or site signals: true naive CD4+ T cells. The clonotype was recovered from a woman aged 30 to 39 with type 1 diabetes. The chain was built from TRBV5-1 and TRBJ1-2; the D segment could be TRBD1, given 5 matching bases. The DNA reads as follows: TGCGCCAGCCGTCTAACCGTCGGGGGAAATGGCTACACCTTC. Translation gives CASRLTVGGNGYTF.